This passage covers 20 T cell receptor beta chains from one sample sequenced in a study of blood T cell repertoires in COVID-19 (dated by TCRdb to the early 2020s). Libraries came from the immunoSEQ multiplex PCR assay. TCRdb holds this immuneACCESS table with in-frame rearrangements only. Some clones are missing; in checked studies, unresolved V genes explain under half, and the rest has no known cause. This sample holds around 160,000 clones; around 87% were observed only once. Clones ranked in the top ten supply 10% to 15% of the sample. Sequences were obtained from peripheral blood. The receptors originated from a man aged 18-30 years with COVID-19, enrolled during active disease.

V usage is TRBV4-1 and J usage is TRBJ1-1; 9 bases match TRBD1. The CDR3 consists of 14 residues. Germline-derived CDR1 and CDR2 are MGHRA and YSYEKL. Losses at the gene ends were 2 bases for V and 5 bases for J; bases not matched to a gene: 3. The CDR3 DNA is TGCGCCAGCAGCCAAAACAGGGGGCGGACTGAAGCTTTCTTT. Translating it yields CASSQNRGRTEAFF.

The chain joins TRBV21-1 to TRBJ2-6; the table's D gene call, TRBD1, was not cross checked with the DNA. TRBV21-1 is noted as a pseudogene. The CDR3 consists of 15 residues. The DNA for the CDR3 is TGTGCCAGCAGCGCACAGGGTTCTGGGGCCAACGTCCTGACTTTC. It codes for CASSAQGSGANVLTF.

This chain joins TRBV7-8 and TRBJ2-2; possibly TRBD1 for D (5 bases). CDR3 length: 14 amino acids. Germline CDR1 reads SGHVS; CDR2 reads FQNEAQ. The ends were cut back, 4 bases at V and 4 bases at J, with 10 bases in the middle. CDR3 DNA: TGTGCCAGCAGCTGGAGACAGACCACCGGGGAGCTGTTTTTT. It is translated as CASSWRQTTGELFF.

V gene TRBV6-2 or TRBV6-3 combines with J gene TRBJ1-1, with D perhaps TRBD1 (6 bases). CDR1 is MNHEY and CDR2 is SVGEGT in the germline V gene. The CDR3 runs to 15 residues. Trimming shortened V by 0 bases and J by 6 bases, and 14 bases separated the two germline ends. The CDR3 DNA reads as TGTGCCAGCAGTTACTCGAACAGGGTTCTCGCTGAAGCTTTCTTT. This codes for CASSYSNRVLAEAFF.

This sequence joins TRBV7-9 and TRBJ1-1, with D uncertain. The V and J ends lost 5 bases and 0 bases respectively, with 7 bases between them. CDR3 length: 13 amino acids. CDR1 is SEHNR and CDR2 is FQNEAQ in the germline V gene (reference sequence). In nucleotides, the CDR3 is TGTGCCAGCAGCCTCACAGTGAACACTGAAGCTTTCTTT. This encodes CASSLTVNTEAFF.

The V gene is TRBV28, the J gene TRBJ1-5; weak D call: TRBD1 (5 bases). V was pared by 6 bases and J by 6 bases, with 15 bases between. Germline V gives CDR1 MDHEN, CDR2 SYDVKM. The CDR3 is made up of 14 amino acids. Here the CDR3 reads CASSLQVRGQPQHF. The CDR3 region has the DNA TGTGCCAGCAGCCTACAGGTTAGGGGTCAGCCCCAGCATTTT.

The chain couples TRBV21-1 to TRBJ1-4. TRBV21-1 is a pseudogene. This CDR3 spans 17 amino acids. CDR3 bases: TGTGCCAGCAGCAAAGCAGCTGCAGAAACAACTAATGAAAAACTGCTTTTT. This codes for CASSKAAAETTNEKLLF.

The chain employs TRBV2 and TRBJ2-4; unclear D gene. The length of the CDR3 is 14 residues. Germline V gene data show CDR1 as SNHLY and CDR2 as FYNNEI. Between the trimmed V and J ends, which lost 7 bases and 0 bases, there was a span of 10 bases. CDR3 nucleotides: TGTGCCAGCAATCCCAGGCTAGCCAAAAACATTCAGTACTTC. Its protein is CASNPRLAKNIQYF.

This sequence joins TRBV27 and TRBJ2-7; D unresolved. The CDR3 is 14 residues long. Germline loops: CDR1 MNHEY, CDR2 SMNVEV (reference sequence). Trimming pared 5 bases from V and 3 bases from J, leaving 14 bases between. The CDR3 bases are TGTGCCAGCAGTCCCAATGAGGTTTACTACGAGCAGTACTTC. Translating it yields CASSPNEVYYEQYF.

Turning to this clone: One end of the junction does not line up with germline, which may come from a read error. The CDR3 DNA reads as TGTGCCAGCAGCTCGGACACCGTTGGGAAACTGCTTTTT. This encodes CASSSDTVGKLLF. The gene calls are TRBV5-4 and TRBJ1-4; D might be TRBD1 (5 bases). Germline assignment: CDR1 SGHNT and CDR2 YYREEE (reference sequence). The CDR3 spans 13 residues.

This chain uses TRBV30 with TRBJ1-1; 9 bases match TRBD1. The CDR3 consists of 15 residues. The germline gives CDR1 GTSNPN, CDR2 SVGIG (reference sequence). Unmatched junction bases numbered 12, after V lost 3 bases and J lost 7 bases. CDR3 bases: TGTGCCTGGAGCCCTCGTTGGGACAGGGTGGATGAAGCTTTCTTT. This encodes CAWSPRWDRVDEAFF.

DNA of the CDR3: TGTGCCAGCAGGGTACTAGCGGTTAGCACAGATACGCAGTATTTT. Amino acids: CASRVLAVSTDTQYF. The chain joins TRBV27 to TRBJ2-3, with 8 nucleotides matching TRBD2. CDR3 length: 15 residues. Looked up from germline, CDR1 is MNHEY and CDR2 is SMNVEV (reference sequence). Trimming cost V 6 bases and J 0 bases; bases outside gene matches: 5.

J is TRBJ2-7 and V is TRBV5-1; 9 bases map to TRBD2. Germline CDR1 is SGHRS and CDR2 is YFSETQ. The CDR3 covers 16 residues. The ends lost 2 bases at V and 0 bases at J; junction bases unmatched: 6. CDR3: CASSFLSGRSSYEQYF. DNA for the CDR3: TGCGCCAGCAGCTTTTTGAGCGGGAGGAGCTCCTACGAGCAGTACTTC.

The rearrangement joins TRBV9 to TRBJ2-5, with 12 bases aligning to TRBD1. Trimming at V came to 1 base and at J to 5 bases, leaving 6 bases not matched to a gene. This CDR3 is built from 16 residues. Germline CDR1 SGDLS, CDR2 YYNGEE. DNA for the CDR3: TGTGCCAGCAGCGTATCCGGGACAGGGGGCGCGGAGACCCAGTACTTC. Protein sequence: CASSVSGTGGAETQYF.

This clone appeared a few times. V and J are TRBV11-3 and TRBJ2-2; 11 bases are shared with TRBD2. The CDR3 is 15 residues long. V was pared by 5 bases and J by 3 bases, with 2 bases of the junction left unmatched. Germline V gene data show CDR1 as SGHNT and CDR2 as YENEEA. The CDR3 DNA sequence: TGTGCCAGCAGCGTGGGACTAGCGGACACCGGGGAGCTGTTTTTT. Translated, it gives CASSVGLADTGELFF.

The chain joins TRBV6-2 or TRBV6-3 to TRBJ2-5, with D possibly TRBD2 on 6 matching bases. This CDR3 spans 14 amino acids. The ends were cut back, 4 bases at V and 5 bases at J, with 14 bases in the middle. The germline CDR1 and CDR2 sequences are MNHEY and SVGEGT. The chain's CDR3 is CASSSPGERETQYF. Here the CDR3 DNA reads TGTGCCAGCAGTTCACCGGGAGAGCGGGAGACCCAGTACTTC.

Here the CDR3 reads CASSPPRTVEIPDTQYF. CDR3 DNA sequence: TGTGCCAGCTCACCACCAAGGACAGTAGAGATCCCAGATACGCAGTATTTT. The rearrangement links TRBV18 to TRBJ2-3; D perhaps matches TRBD1 (6 bases). Germline CDR1 is KGHSH and CDR2 is LQKENI. The CDR3 covers 17 residues. Trimming pared 0 bases from V and 4 bases from J, leaving 17 bases between.

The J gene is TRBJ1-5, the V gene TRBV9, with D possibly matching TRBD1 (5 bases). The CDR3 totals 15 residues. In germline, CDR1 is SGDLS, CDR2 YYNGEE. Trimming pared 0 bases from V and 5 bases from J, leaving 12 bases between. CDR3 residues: CASSVGSGSDQPQHF. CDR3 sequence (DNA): TGTGCCAGCAGCGTAGGTTCAGGGTCAGATCAGCCCCAGCATTTT.

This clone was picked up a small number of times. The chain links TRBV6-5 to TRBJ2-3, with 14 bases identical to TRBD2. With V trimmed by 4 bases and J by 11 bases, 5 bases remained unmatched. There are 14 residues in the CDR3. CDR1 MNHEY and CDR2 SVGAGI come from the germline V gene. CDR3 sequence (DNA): TGTGCCAGCAGTTTGGGACTAGCGGGAGACATGCAGTATTTT. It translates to CASSLGLAGDMQYF.

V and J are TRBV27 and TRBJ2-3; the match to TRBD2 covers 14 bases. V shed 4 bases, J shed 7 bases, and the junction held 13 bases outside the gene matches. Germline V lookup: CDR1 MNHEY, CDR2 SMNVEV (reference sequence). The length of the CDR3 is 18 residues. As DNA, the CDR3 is TGTGCCAGCAGTTACTATCAAAGGGGACTAGCGGGAGTTAATACGCAGTATTTT. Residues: CASSYYQRGLAGVNTQYF.